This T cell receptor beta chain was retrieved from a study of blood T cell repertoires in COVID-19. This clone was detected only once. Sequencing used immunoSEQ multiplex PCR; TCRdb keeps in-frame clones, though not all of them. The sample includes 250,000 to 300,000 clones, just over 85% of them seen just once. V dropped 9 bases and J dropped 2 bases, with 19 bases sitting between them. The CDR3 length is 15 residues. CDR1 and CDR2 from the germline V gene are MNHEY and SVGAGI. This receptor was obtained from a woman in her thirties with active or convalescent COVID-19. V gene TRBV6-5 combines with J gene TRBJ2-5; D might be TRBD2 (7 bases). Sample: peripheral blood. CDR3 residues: CASAAAGATQETQYF. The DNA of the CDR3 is TGTGCCAGTGCAGCGGCGGGGGCCACTCAAGAGACCCAGTACTTC.